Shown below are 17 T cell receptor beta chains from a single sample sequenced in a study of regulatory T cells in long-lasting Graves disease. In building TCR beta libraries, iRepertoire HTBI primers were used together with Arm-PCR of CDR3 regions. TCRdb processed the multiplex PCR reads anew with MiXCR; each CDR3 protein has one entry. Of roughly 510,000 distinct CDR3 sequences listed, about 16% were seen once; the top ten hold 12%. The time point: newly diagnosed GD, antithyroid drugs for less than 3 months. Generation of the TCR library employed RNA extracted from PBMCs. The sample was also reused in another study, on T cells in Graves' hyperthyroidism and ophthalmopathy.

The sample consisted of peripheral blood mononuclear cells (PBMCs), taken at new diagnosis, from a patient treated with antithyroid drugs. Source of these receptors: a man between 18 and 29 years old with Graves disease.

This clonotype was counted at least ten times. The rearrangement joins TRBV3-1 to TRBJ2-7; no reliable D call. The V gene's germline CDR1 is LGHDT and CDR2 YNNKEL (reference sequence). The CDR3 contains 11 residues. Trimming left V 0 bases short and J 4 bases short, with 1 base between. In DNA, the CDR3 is TGTGCCAGCAGCCAAGAGTACGAGCAGTACTTC. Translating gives CASSQEYEQYF.

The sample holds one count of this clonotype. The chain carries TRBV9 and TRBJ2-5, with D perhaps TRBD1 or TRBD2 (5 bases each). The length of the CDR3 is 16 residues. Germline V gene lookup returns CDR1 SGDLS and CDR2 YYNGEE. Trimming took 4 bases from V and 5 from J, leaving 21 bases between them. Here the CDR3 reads CASSPSRWGSQETQYF. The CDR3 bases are TGTGCCAGCAGCCCTAGCAGGTGGGGCTCCCAGGAGACCCAGTACTTC.

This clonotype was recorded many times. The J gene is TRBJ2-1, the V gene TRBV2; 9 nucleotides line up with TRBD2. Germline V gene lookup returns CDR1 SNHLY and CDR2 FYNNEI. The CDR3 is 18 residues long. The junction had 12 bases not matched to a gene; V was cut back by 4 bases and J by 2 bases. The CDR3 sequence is CASSGRSVASGAYNEQFF. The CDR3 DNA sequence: TGTGCCAGCAGTGGGCGTTCTGTAGCTAGCGGGGCCTACAATGAGCAGTTCTTC. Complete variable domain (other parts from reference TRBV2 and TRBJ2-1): EPEVTQTPSHQVTQMGQEVILRCVPISNHLYFYWYRQILGQKVEFLVSFYNNEISEKSEIFDDQFSVERPDGSNFTLKIRSTKLEDSAMYFCASSGRSVASGAYNEQFFGPGTRLTVL.

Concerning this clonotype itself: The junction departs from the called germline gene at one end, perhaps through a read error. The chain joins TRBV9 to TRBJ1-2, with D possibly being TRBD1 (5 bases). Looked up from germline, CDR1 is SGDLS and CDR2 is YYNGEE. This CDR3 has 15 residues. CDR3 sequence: CASSTTGGANYGCTF. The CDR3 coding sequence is TGTGCCAGCAGCACCACAGGAGGAGCTAACTATGGCTGCACCTTC.

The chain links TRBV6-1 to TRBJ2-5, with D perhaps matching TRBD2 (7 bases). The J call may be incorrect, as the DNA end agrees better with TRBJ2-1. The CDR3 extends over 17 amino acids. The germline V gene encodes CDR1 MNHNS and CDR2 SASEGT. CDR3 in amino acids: CASKDLVGGAFNNEQFF. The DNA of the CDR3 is TGTGCCAGCAAGGACCTAGTGGGGGGGGCCTTCAACAATGAGCAGTTCTTC.

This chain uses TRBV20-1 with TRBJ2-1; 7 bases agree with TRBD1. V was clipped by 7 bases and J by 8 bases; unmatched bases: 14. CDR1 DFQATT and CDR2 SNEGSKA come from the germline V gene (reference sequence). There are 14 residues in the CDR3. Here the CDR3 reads CSERNLQGSYEQFF. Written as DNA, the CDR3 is TGCAGTGAGAGAAACCTACAGGGGTCATATGAGCAGTTCTTC.

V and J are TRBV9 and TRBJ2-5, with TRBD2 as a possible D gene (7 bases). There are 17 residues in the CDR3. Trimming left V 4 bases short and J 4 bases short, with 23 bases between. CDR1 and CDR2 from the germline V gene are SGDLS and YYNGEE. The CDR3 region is CASSPRGGGGEGETQYF. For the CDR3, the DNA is TGTGCCAGCAGCCCCCGAGGGGGAGGGGGAGAGGGAGAGACCCAGTACTTC. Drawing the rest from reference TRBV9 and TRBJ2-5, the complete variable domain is DSGVTQTPKHLITATGQRVTLRCSPRSGDLSVYWYQQSLDQGLQFLIQYYNGEERAKGNILERFSAQQFPDLHSELNLSSLELGDSALYFCASSPRGGGGEGETQYFGPGTRLLVL.

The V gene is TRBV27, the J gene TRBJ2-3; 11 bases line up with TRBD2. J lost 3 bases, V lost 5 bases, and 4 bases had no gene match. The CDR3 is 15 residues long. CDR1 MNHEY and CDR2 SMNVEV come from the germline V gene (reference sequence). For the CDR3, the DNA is TGTGCCAGCAGTCTCCGACTAGCGGGAACAGATACGCAGTATTTT. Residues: CASSLRLAGTDTQYF.

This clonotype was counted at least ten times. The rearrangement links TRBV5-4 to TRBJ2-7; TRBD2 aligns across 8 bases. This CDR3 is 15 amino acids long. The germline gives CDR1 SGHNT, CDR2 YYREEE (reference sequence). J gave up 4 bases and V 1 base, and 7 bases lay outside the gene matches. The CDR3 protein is CASSLSGLAGYEQYF. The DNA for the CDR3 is TGTGCCAGCAGCTTGTCAGGCCTAGCGGGTTACGAGCAGTACTTC.

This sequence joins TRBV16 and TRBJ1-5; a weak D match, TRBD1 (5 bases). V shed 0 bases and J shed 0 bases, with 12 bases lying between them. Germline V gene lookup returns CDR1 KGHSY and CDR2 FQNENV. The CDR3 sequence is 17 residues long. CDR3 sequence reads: CASSQSDITYSNQPQHF. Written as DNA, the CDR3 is TGTGCCAGCAGCCAATCGGACATCACCTATAGCAATCAGCCCCAGCATTTT.

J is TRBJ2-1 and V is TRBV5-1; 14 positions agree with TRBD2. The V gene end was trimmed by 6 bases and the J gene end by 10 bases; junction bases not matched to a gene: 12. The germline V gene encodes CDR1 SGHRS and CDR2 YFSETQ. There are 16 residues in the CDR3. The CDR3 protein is CASTYTGLAGAREQFF. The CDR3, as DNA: TGCGCCAGCACTTACACGGGACTAGCGGGAGCCAGGGAGCAGTTCTTC.

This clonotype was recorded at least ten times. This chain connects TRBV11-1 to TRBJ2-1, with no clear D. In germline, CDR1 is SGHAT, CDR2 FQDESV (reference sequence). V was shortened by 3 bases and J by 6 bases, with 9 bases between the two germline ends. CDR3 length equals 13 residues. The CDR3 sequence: CASSLGPFNEQFF. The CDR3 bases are TGTGCCAGCAGCTTGGGTCCATTCAATGAGCAGTTCTTC.

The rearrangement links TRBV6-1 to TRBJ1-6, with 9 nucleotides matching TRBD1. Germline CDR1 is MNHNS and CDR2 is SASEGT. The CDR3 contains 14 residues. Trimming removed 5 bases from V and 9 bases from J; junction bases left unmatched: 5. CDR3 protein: CASSNTGGGSPLHF. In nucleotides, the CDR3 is TGTGCCAGCAGTAACACAGGGGGCGGTTCACCCCTCCACTTT.

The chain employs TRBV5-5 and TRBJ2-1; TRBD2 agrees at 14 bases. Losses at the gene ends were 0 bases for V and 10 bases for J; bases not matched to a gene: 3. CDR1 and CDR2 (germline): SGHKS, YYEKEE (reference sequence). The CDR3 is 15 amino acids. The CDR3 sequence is CASSLGGLAGVEQFF. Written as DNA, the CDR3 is TGTGCCAGCAGCTTGGGGGGACTAGCGGGAGTCGAGCAGTTCTTC.

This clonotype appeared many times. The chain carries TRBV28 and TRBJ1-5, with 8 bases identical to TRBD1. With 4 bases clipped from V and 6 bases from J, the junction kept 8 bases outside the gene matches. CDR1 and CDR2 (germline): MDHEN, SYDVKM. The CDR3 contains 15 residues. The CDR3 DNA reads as TGTGCCAGCAGTTGGAGACAGGGGAACCGTCAGCCCCAGCATTTT. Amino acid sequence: CASSWRQGNRQPQHF.

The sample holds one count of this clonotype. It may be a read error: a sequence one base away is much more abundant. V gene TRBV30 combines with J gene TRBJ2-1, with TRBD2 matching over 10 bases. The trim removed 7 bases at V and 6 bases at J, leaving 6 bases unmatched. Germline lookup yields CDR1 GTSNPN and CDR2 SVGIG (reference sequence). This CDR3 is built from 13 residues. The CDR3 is CASRTSGVNEQFF. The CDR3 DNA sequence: TGTGCCTCGAGGACTAGCGGAGTCAATGAGCAGTTCTTC.

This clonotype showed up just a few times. CDR3 nucleotide sequence: TGCAGTGCAGAGGCTAGCGGGCGGGACGAGCAGTACTTC. Its protein is CSAEASGRDEQYF. This rearrangement joins TRBV20-1 to TRBJ2-7; 8 positions match TRBD2. The CDR3 is made up of 13 amino acids. J was trimmed by 5 bases and V by 6 bases; bases with no gene match: 9. CDR1 and CDR2 (germline): DFQATT, SNEGSKA (reference sequence).